This entry features one T cell receptor beta chain sequence. This clonotype was detected ten times or more. The clone's antigen remains unknown. Nothing much larger sits one base from this clone, and base qualities are not available. The record originates from a study of spatial heterogeneity in lung cancer (dated by TCRdb to between 2017 and 2020). Describing the broader study: Beta-chain transcripts were consistently detected in greater numbers than alpha-chain transcripts, which likely reflected higher beta-chain transcript abundance. In the raw uncorrected reads, each unique combination of TCR and UMI appeared on average more than ten times. The study quantitatively compared TCR alpha and beta repertoires across multiple tumor regions, matched nontumor lung and blood in non-small cell lung cancer. Nonsynonymous mutation counts, determined by whole-exome sequencing of tumor tissue, were related to TCR repertoire features. Both alpha and beta chains were TCR-sequenced in about 240 tumor regions, fewer than 80 matched nontumor lung samples and around 54 PBMC samples obtained at surgery. The study at large found these results: Ubiquitous expanded tumor TCRs showed up in blood more often at tumor resection than at routine follow-up. Additional single-cell paired TCR alpha and beta sequencing was considered necessary to confirm, at a functional level, the hypothesis that regional TCRs recognize regional mutations.

Libraries were constructed by 5' RACE. These reads were obtained on a NextSeq 500. The TCR library protocol attached a unique molecular identifier to each TCR cDNA molecule to allow correction of PCR and sequencing errors. The published analysis was carried out like this. TCR identification, UMI-based error correction and CDR3 extraction were performed with Decombinator tools. TCRs above a frequency of 2 per 1,000, corresponding to the top 1% of the tumor frequency distribution, were defined as expanded. Rényi diversity was computed with the R vegan package after subsampling each repertoire 100 times to 5,000 TCRs. CDR3 similarity networks were built from amino acid triplet string-kernel similarity, with CDR3s being connected when pairwise similarity was above 0.82. The raw public data were reprocessed by TCRdb itself: fastp quality trimming at Q25, MiXCR clonotype calling, in-frame beta chains only. Entries are consolidated by CDR3 protein sequence, retaining the most common genes and DNA. The V and J calls follow TCRdb's processing rather than the paper's. In this sample the table shows roughly 11,000 distinct CDR3 sequences, roughly 3.6% of which occur a single time. About half of the sample is held by the ten biggest clonotypes.

According to the study, the label for this sample's time point signals: sample taken at primary tumor resection. Samples were obtained from about 75 patients with early-stage, untreated non-small cell lung cancer from the lung TRACERx cohort. Without any cell sorting, TCR sequencing was performed on whole RNA extracted either from tumor and nontumor lung tissue or from cryopreserved PBMC samples. Only patients for whom sufficient RNA was available from at least two tumor regions were selected for TCR sequencing. Including the terminal cysteine and phenylalanine, the CDR3 comprises 14 residues. Only CDR3 DNA remains: 42 bases, in frame from the first base. CDR1 and CDR2 were assigned from the germline V gene as MNHEY and SVGAGI. V lost 6 bases and J lost 5 bases, and the count of bases not matched to a germline gene is 3.

The sequenced sample was PBMCs, obtained at surgery. The TCR was taken from a female donor with early-stage non-small cell lung cancer. This chain joins TRBV6-5 to TRBJ2-2, with TRBD1 identical over 10 junction bases. In nucleotide form, the sequence is TGTGCCAGCAGACGACAGGGGGCAACCGGGGAGCTGTTTTTT. Its amino acids are CASRRQGATGELFF.